A selection of T cell receptor beta chains follows, all from one sample in a study of T cells of healthy individuals. TCRdb independently ran MiXCR on the 5' RACE reads; one entry per CDR3 protein. The repertoire holds 38,000 or so distinct CDR3 sequences, with roughly 4.3% as singletons. These receptors came from a human donor in good health. Both conserved end residues are part of each CDR3. The order of the fields is J gene, D gene, V gene, CDR3 protein. A D gene is named only where the DNA matches it firmly.

>TRBJ2-3|-|TRBV20-1
CSAQTTFWGTDTQYF
>TRBJ1-2|-|TRBV6-2/TRBV6-3
CASSRQTGYTF
>TRBJ2-7|TRBD1|TRBV5-1
CASSSTGQEYEQYF
>TRBJ1-1|TRBD1|TRBV6-1
CASRPGQLNTEAFF
>TRBJ2-2|-|TRBV7-8
CASSPKRVTRTGELFF
>TRBJ2-5|TRBD2|TRBV3-1
CASSPVAGGLVPQYF
>TRBJ1-1|-|TRBV21-1
CASSTRKCPFYGTMNTEAFF
>TRBJ2-7|-|TRBV25-1
CASSAPGVVYEQYF
>TRBJ1-3|-|TRBV18
CASSPGLESSGNTIYF
>TRBJ1-1|TRBD1|TRBV19
CASHSTWDRGSSTEAFF
>TRBJ2-2|TRBD1|TRBV7-8
CASSSQGVPAPGELFF
>TRBJ2-3|-|TRBV29-1
CSATLGGGGRSDTQYF
>TRBJ2-7|-|TRBV6-5
CASLFGSDSSYEQYF
>TRBJ2-1|-|TRBV5-4
CASSLAEHRGFYNEQFF
>TRBJ1-1|-|TRBV21-1
CASTIGQANTEAFF
>TRBJ1-1|-|TRBV4-3
CASSQNDREAFF
>TRBJ1-4|-|TRBV5-1
CASSNQGGGNEKLFF
>TRBJ2-7|-|TRBV3-1
CASSRSSAGSYEQYF
>TRBJ2-2|TRBD1|TRBV25-1
CASSAAGTVNTGELFF
>TRBJ1-1|-|TRBV20-1
CSAPPGPALNTEAFF
>TRBJ1-1|-|TRBV7-9
CASSLAGTEAFF
>TRBJ2-3|TRBD2|TRBV12-3/TRBV12-4
CASRNSGWGGDTQYF
>TRBJ2-7|TRBD1|TRBV7-2
CASSLDRPYEQYF
>TRBJ2-1|TRBD2|TRBV7-9
CASSFMGGTYNEQFF
>TRBJ1-3|TRBD1|TRBV5-1
CASSLDLTRRGSGNTIYF
>TRBJ2-3|-|TRBV20-1
CSASTPLRADTQYF
>TRBJ2-5|TRBD1|TRBV6-1
CASSEGTGSFETQYF
>TRBJ2-5|-|TRBV20-1
CSASLEGRQTQYF
>TRBJ1-2|-|TRBV19
CASSPHGAYYGYTF
>TRBJ1-5|-|TRBV29-1
CSVGEYNQPQHF
>TRBJ1-4|-|TRBV6-1
CASRVSPTNEKLFF
>TRBJ2-7|TRBD1|TRBV7-2
CASSRWGQASYEQYF
>TRBJ2-7|-|TRBV5-1
CASSFKGGNEQYF
>TRBJ1-1|-|TRBV13
CASSPRTAYTEAFF
>TRBJ2-1|TRBD2|TRBV5-1
CASMPRKGGGDLYNEQFF
>TRBJ1-1|-|TRBV20-1
CSARREGDTEAFF
>TRBJ1-6|-|TRBV30
CALGPNSPLHF
>TRBJ2-3|-|TRBV7-2
CARSGRYEGSQYF
>TRBJ2-1|-|TRBV7-9
CASSLYQGRDNEQFF
>TRBJ2-1|-|TRBV11-3
CASSPRGRASGPSYNEQFF